Here is one T cell receptor (beta chain) with its context. This clonotype was counted ten times or more. Its antigen remains undetermined. Base qualities are missing; no much larger clone stands one base away. This record comes from a study of T cell repertoires in cytomegalovirus infection (dated 2019 in TCRdb). In terms of the full investigation: Donor HLA type was relevant to the analysis, because carriage of CMV infection together with the matching HLA type was indicated by public TCR beta signatures. The paper as a whole reports these results and caveats: The ex vivo response was dominated by HLA-C-restricted CMV-specific TCR beta clonotypes, which also provided the single most frequent clonotype in two of eight donors. In both this cohort and an independent cohort of 352 donors, the cumulative frequency of public TCR beta family members distinguished carriers of CMV infection plus the relevant HLA type.

The sequencing machine was an Illumina HiSeq 1500. The public reads were run again by TCRdb, first through fastp at Q25 and then through MiXCR, and only productive beta chains were kept. A single entry per CDR3 protein holds the most common genes and DNA from its merged rows. The sample profile shows about 190,000 distinct CDR3 sequences; roughly 30% of them were found once. The ten biggest clones cover roughly 29% of the sample. V is cut back by 1 base and J by 3 bases, with 1 base in the junction unmatched. In the germline V gene (reference sequence), CDR1 corresponds to DFQATT and CDR2 to SNEGSKA. The CDR3 starts with the cysteine, ends with the phenylalanine, and has 13 residues. The read is trimmed to its CDR3 DNA, 39 bases read in frame from base 1.

This TCR was sampled from a human donor in good health (CMV status not recorded). Some clones in this sample may be carry-over from other donors' samples. The chain couples TRBV20-1 to TRBJ2-7, with 9 bases matching TRBD1. The sequencing input was PBMCs. DNA sequence: TGCAGTGCTAGAGGGGACAGGGACTACGAGCAGTACTTC. This encodes CSARGDRDYEQYF.